This TCR beta chain was obtained from a study of T cell responses to AZD1222 COVID-19 vaccine. Notes on the study in general: Clonal diversity may have been underestimated in mostly white British donors. Unmutated regions of variants are reportedly targeted by nearly half of spike-specific TCRs.

Assay used: immunoSEQ multiplex PCR; TCRdb lists only in-frame clones, some missing. The sample includes about 190,000 clones, 90% to 95% of them seen just once. To note about this clone: The antigen is unknown.

The V end lost 5 bases, the J end lost 10 bases, and 14 bases lay between the germline ends. This CDR3 spans 12 amino acids. Looked up from germline, CDR1 is MDHEN and CDR2 is SYDVKM. The receptor comes from an adult in good health. J is TRBJ1-1 and V is TRBV28; weak D call: TRBD1 (5 bases). This specimen consisted of peripheral blood, obtained on day 0 of AZD1222 vaccination. CDR3 sequence reads: CASSPLGDGAFF. In DNA, the CDR3 is TGTGCCAGCAGTCCCCTGGGGGATGGAGCTTTCTTT.